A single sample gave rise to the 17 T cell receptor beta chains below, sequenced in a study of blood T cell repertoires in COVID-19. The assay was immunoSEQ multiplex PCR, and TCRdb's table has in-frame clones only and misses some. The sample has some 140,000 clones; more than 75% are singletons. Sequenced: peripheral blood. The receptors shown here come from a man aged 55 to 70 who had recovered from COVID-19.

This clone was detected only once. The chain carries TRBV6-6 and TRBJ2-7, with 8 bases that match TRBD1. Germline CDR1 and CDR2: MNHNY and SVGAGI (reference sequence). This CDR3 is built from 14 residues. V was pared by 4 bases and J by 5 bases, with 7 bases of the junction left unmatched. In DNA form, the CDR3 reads TGTGCCAGCAGTTCGGACAGGGCCACCCACGAGCAGTACTTC. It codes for CASSSDRATHEQYF.

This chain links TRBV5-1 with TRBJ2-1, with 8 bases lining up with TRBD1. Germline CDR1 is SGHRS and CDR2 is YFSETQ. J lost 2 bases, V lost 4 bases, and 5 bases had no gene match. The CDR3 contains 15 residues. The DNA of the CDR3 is TGCGCCAGCAGCACTGGACAGGGCGCCTACAATGAGCAGTTCTTC. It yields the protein CASSTGQGAYNEQFF.

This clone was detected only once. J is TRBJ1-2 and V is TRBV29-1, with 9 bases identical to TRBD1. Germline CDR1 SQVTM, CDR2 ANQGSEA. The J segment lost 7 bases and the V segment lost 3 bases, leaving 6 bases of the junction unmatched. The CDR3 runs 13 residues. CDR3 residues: CSVDPGTGSGYTF. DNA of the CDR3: TGCAGCGTTGACCCCGGGACAGGGTCTGGCTACACCTTC.

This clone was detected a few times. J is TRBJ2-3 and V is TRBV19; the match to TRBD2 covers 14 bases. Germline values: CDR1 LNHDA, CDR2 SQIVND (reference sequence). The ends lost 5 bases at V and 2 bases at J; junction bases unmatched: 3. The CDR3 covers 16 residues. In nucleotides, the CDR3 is TGTGCCAGTAGTCCGACTAGCGGGAGGGTCACAGATACGCAGTATTTT. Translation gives CASSPTSGRVTDTQYF.

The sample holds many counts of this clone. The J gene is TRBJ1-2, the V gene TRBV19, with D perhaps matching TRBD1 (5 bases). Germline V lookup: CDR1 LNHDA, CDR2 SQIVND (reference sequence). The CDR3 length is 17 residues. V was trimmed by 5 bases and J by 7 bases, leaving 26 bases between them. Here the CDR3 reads CASSPRPQGIPNRGYTF. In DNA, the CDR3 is TGTGCCAGTAGTCCACGTCCCCAGGGAATCCCCAATCGTGGCTACACCTTC.

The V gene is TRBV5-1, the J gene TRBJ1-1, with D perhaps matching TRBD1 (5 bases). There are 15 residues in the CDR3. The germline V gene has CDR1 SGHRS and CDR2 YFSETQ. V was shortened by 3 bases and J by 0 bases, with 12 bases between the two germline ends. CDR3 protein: CASSWAAGMNTEAFF. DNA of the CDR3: TGCGCCAGCAGCTGGGCGGCAGGGATGAACACTGAAGCTTTCTTT.

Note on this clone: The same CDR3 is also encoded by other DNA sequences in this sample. CDR3 region: CASSISGAGANVLTF. CDR3 in DNA: TGTGCCAGTAGTATATCGGGAGCTGGGGCCAACGTCCTGACTTTC. The chain links TRBV19 to TRBJ2-6; D possibly corresponds to TRBD2 (6 bases). V was shortened by 2 bases and J by 2 bases, with 7 bases between the two germline ends. Per germline, CDR1 LNHDA and CDR2 SQIVND (reference sequence). This CDR3 is built from 15 residues.

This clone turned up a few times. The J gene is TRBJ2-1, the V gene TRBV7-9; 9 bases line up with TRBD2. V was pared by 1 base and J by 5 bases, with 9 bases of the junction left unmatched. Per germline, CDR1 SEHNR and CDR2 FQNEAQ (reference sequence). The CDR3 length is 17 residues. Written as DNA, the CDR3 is TGTGCCAGCAGCTTAGGGAATAGCGGGAGCTTCCACAATGAGCAGTTCTTC. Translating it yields CASSLGNSGSFHNEQFF.

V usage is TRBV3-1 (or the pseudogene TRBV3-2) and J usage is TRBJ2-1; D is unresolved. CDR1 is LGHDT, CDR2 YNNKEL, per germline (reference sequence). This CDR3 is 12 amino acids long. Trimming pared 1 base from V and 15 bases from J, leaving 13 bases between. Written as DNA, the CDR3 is TGTGCCAGCAGCCAAGTGATCGCTAGGCTGTTCTTC. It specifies CASSQVIARLFF.

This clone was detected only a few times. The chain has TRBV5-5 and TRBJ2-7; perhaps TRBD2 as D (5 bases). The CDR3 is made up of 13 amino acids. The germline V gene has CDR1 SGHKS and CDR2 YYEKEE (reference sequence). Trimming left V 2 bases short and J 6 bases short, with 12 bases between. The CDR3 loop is CASSFSRDSEQYF. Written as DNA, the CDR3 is TGTGCCAGCAGCTTTAGTCGGGATAGCGAGCAGTACTTC.

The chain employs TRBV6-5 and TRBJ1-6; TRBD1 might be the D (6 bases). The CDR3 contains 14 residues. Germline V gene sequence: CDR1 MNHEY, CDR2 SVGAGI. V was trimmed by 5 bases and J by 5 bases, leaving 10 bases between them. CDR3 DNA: TGTGCCAGCAGTACGGACAGAGATAATTCACCCCTCCACTTT. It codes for CASSTDRDNSPLHF.

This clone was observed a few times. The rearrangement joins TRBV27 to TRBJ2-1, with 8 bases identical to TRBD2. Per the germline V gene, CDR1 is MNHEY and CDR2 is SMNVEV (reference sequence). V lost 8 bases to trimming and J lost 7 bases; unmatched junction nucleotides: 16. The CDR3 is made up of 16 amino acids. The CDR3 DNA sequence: TGTGCCAGCCGTCGGGAGGGCCTACTGGGGGGAAATGAGCAGTTCTTC. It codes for CASRREGLLGGNEQFF.

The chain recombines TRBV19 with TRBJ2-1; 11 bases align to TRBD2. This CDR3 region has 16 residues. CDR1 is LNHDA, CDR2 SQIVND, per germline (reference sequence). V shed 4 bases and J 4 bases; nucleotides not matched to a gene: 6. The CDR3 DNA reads TGTGCCAGTAGTACAAAACTAGCGGGGGTTTACAATGAGCAGTTCTTC. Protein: CASSTKLAGVYNEQFF.

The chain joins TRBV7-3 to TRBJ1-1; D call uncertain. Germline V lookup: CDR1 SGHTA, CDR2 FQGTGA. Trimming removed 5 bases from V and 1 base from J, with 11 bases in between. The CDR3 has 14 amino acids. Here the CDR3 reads CASSPTAGNTEAFF. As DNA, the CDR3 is TGTGCCAGCAGCCCGACCGCGGGGAACACTGAAGCTTTCTTT. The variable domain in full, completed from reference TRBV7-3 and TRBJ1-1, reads GAGVSQTPSNKVTEKGKYVELRCDPISGHTALYWYRQSLGQGPEFLIYFQGTGAADDSGLPNDRFFAVRPEGSVSTLKIQRTERGDSAVYLCASSPTAGNTEAFFGQGTRLTVV.

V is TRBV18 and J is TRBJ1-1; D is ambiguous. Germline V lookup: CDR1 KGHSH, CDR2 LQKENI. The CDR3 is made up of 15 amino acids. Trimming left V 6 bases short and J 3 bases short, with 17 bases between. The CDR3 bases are TGTGCCAGCTCCCTCCACGGCGGGCAGGACACTGAAGCTTTCTTT. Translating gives CASSLHGGQDTEAFF. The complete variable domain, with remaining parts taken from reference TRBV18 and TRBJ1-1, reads NAGVMQNPRHLVRRRGQEARLRCSPMKGHSHVYWYRQLPEEGLKFMVYLQKENIIDESGMPKERFSAEFPKEGPSILRIQQVVRGDSAAYFCASSLHGGQDTEAFFGQGTRLTVV.

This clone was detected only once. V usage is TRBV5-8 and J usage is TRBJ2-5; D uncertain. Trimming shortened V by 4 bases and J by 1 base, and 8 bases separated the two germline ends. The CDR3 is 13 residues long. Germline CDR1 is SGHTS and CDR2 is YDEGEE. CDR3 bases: TGTGCCAGCAGCAAGAGAGTCCAAGAGACCCAGTACTTC. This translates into CASSKRVQETQYF.

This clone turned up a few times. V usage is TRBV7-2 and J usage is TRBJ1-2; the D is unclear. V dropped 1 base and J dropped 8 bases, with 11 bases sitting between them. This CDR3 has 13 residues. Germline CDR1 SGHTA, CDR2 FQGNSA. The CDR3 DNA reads TGTGCCAGCAGCTTAGACGGCAGGTGGGGCTACACCTTC. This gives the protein CASSLDGRWGYTF.